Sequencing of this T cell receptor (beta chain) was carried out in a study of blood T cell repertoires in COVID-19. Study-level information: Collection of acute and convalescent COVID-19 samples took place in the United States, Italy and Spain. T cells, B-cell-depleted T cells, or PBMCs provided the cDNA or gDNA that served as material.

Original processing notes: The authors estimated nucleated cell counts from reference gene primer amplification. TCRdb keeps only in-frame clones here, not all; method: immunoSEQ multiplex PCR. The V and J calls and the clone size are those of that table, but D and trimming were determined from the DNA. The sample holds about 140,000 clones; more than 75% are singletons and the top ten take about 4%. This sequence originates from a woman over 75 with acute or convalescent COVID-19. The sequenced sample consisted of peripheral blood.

The CDR3 nucleotides read TGTGCCAGCAGCTTGGCATCTCGGAGTTCAATTCCTGAAGCTTTCTTT. Translated: CASSLASRSSIPEAFF. The chain recombines TRBV5-4 with TRBJ1-1; D is ambiguous. This CDR3 has 16 amino acids. CDR1 and CDR2 (germline): SGHNT, YYREEE (reference sequence). Trimming took 0 bases from V and 6 from J, leaving 18 bases between them.